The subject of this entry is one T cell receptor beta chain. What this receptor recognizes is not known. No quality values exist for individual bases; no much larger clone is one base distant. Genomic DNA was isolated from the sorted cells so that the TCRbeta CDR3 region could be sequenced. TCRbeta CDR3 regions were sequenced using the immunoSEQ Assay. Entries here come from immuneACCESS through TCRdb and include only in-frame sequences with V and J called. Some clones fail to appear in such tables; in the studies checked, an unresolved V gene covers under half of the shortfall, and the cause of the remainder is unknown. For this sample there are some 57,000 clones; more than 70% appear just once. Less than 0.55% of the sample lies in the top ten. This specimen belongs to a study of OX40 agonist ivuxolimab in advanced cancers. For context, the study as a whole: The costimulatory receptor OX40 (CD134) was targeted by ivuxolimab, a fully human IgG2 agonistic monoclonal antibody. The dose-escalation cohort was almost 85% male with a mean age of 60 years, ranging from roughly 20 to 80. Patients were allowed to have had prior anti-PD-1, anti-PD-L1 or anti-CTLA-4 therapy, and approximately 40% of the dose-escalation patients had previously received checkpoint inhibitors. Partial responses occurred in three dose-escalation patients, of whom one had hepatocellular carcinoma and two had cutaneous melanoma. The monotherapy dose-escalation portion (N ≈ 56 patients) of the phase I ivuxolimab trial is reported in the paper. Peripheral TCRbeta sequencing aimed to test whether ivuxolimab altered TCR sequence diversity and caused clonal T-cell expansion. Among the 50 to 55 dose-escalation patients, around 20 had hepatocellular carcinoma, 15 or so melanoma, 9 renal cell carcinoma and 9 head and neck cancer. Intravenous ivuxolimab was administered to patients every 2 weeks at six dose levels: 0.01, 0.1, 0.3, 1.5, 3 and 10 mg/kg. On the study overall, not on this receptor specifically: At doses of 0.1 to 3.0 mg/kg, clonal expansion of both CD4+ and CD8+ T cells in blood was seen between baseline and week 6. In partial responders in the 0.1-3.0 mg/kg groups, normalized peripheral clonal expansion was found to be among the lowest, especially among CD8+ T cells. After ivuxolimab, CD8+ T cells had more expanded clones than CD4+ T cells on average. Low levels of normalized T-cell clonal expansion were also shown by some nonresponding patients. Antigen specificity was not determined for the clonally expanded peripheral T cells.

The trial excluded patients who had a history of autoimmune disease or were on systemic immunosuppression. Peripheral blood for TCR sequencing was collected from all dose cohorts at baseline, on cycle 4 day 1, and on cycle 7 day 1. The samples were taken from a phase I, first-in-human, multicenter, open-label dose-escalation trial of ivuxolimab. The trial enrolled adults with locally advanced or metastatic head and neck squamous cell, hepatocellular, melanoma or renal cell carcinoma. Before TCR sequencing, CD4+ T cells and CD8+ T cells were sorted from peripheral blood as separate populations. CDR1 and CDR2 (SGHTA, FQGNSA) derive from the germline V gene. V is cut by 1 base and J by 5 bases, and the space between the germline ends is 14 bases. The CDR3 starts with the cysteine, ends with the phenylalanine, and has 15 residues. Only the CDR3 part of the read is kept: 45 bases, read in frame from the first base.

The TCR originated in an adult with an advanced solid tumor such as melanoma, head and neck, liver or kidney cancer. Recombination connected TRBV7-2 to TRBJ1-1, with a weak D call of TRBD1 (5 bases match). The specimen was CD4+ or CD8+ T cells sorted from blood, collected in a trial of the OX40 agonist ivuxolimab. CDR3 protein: CASSLGRPGGTEAFF. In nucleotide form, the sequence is TGTGCCAGCAGCTTAGGTCGACCGGGGGGGACTGAAGCTTTCTTT.